The sequence of this T cell receptor (beta chain) was determined in a study of blood T cell repertoires in COVID-19. Study summary: Sites across the United States, Italy and Spain contributed samples from acute and convalescent COVID-19.

V shed 4 bases and J shed 4 bases, with 20 bases lying between them. CDR1 and CDR2 (germline): SGHRS, YFSETQ. The CDR3 spans 16 residues. Source study methods: Reference gene primers were amplified, and this amplification served to estimate nucleated cell counts. Sequencing used immunoSEQ multiplex PCR; TCRdb keeps in-frame clones, though not all of them. That table gives V, J and clone size, and the DNA gave D and trimming. The table includes about 330,000 clones, 86% detected once. This chain connects TRBV5-1 to TRBJ1-2; D gene uncertain. The sequenced material came from PBMCs or T cells enriched from blood (not recorded which). This TCR derives from a woman between 18 and 29 years old who had recovered from COVID-19. The DNA of the CDR3 is TGCGCCAGCAGCCCAGATACGGGGTGGTCTAGCTATGGCTACACCTTC. Its protein is CASSPDTGWSSYGYTF. The full variable domain, in which reference TRBV5-1 and TRBJ1-2 provide the parts outside the CDR3, is KAGVTQTPRYLIKTRGQQVTLSCSPISGHRSVSWYQQTPGQGLQFLFEYFSETQRNKGNFPGRFSGRQFSNSRSEMNVSTLELGDSALYLCASSPDTGWSSYGYTFGSGTRLTVV.